The 5 T cell receptor beta chains reported below all come from one sample, sequenced in a study of OX40 agonist ivuxolimab in advanced cancers. The assay was immunoSEQ multiplex PCR, and TCRdb's table has in-frame clones only and misses some. The sample contains roughly 86,000 clones, over 90% of which appear only once. Specimen: CD4+ or CD8+ T cells sorted from blood, collected in a trial of the OX40 agonist ivuxolimab. These receptors all stem from an adult with an advanced solid tumor such as melanoma, head and neck, liver or kidney cancer.

This clone was detected only once. The CDR3 sequence: CASSPGAYTSYNEQFF. The CDR3 nucleotides read TGTGCCAGCTCACCCGGGGCCTACACCTCCTACAATGAGCAGTTCTTC. The gene calls are TRBV18 and TRBJ2-1; D is perhaps TRBD1 or TRBD2 (5 bases each). V gave up 3 bases and J gave up 0 bases, with 12 bases separating them. The germline V gene encodes CDR1 KGHSH and CDR2 LQKENI. The length of the CDR3 is 16 residues.

This sequence joins TRBV27 and TRBJ2-7, with 9 bases aligning to TRBD1. V trimming: 4 bases; J trimming: 2 bases; junction bases outside the gene matches: 3. This CDR3 is 14 amino acids long. Germline V gene data show CDR1 as MNHEY and CDR2 as SMNVEV (reference sequence). In DNA form, the CDR3 reads TGTGCCAGCAGTTGGGACAGGGTAGCCTACGAGCAGTACTTC. It codes for CASSWDRVAYEQYF.

The gene calls are TRBV28 and TRBJ2-7; D tentatively reads TRBD1 or TRBD2 (5 bases each). V was trimmed by 6 bases and J by 3 bases, leaving 18 bases between them. The CDR3 is 15 amino acids. The germline gives CDR1 MDHEN, CDR2 SYDVKM. Here the CDR3 DNA reads TGTGCCAGCAGCCTCCACGGGACGGATAACTACGAGCAGTACTTC. It translates to CASSLHGTDNYEQYF.

This clone was found a few times. The sample carries other DNA sequences with the same CDR3. The V gene is TRBV5-5, the J gene TRBJ2-5; D could derive from TRBD1 or TRBD2 (5 bases each). CDR3 length: 15 amino acids. The germline gives CDR1 SGHKS, CDR2 YYEKEE (reference sequence). V was cut by 2 bases and J by 2 bases, with 13 bases left in between. CDR3 region: CASSLTGTNQETQYF. The CDR3 nucleotides read TGTGCCAGCAGCTTAACCGGGACCAATCAAGAGACCCAGTACTTC.

The rearrangement uses TRBV23-1 and TRBJ2-5, with 8 bases fitting TRBD1. TRBV23-1 is reported as an ORF; its role is uncertain. Trimming took 0 bases from V and 5 from J; bases not matched to a gene: 11. The CDR3 covers 17 residues. In DNA, the CDR3 is TGCGCCAGCAGTCAATCTTTGCCAGGGGGCTGTGTGGAGACCCAGTACTTC. This sequence encodes CASSQSLPGGCVETQYF.